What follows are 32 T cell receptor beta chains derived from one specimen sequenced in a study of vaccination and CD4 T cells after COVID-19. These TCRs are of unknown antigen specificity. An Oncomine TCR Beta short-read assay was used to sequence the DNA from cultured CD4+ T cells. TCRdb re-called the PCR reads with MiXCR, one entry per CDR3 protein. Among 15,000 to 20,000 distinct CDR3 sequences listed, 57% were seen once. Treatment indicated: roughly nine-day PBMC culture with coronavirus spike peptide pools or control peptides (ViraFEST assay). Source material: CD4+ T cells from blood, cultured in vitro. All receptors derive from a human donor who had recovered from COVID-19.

The CDR3 bases are TGTGCCAGCAGCCCAGGACTAGCGGGAGAGACCCAGTACTTC. As protein: CASSPGLAGETQYF. V and J are TRBV7-2 and TRBJ2-5, with 11 bases lining up with TRBD2. The CDR3 extends over 14 amino acids. V dropped 5 bases and J dropped 4; count of bases not matched to a gene: 3. Germline V gene lookup returns CDR1 SGHTA and CDR2 FQGNSA.

The DNA of the CDR3 is TGCAGTGCTAAAGGGACTAGTCGGGCAGATACGCAGTATTTT. Amino acids: CSAKGTSRADTQYF. This chain connects TRBV20-1 to TRBJ2-3, with 8 bases lining up with TRBD2. V was pared by 4 bases and J by 4 bases, with 7 bases of the junction left unmatched. CDR3 length: 14 amino acids. CDR1 DFQATT and CDR2 SNEGSKA come from the germline V gene (reference sequence).

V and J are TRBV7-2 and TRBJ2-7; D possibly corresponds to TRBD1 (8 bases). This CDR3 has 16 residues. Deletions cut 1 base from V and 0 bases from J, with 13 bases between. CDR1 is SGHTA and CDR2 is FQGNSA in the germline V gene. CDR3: CASSLGTGGASYEQYF. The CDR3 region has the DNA TGTGCCAGCAGCTTAGGTACAGGGGGGGCCTCCTACGAGCAGTACTTC.

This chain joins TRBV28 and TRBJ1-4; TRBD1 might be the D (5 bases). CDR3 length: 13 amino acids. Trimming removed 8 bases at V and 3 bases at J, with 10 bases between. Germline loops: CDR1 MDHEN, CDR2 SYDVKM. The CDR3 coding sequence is TGTGCCAGCGGGGCCGCTTCTAATGAAAAACTGTTTTTT. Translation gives CASGAASNEKLFF.

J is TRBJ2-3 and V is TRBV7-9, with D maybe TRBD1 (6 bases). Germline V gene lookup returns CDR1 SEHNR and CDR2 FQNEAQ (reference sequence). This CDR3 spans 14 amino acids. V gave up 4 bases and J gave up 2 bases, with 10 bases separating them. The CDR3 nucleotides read TGTGCCAGCAGCTCCTGGGACACCACAGATACGCAGTATTTT. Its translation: CASSSWDTTDTQYF.

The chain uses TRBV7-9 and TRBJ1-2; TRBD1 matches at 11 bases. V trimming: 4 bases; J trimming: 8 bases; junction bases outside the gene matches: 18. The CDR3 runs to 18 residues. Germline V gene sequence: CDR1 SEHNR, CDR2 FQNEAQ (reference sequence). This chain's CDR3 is CASSSTHPDRGRILGYTF. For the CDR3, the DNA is TGTGCCAGCAGCTCCACTCACCCGGACAGGGGGCGTATTCTAGGCTACACCTTC.

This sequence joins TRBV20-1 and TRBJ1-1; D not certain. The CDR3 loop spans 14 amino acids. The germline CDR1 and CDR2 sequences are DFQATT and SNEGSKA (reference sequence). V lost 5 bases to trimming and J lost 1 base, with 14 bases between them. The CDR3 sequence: CSAYLGGQNTEAFF. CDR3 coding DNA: TGCAGTGCTTATTTGGGCGGTCAGAACACTGAAGCTTTCTTT.

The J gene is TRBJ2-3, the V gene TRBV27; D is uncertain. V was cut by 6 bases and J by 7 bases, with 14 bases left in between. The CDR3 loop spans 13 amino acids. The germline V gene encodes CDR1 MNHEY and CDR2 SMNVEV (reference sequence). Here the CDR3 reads CASRQRWGNTQYF. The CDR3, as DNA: TGTGCCAGCAGGCAGCGTTGGGGAAATACGCAGTATTTT.

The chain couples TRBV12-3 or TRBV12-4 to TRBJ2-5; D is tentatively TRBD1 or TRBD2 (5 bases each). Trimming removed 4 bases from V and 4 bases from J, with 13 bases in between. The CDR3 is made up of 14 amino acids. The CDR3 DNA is TGTGCCAGCAGTTGGGTGGGGGTGAGAGAGACCCAGTACTTC. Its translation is CASSWVGVRETQYF.

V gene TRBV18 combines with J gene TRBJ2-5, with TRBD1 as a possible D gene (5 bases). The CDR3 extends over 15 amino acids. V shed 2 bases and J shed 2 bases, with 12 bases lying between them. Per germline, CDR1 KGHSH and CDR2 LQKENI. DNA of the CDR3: TGTGCCAGCTCACCATCCCAGGGATTTCAAGAGACCCAGTACTTC. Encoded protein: CASSPSQGFQETQYF.

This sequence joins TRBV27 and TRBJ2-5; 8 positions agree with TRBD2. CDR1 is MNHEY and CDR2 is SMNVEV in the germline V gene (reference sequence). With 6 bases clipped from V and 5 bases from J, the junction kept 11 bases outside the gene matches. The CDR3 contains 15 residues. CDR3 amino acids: CASRPSPGGAETQYF. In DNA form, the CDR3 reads TGTGCCAGCAGACCCAGCCCGGGAGGGGCGGAGACCCAGTACTTC.

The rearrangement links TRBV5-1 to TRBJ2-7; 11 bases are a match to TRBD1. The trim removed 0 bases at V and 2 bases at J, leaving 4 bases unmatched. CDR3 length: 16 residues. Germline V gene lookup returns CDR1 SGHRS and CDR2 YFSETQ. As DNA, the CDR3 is TGCGCCAGCAGCTTGGGGACAGGGGGCGCGGCCTACGAGCAGTACTTC. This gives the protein CASSLGTGGAAYEQYF.

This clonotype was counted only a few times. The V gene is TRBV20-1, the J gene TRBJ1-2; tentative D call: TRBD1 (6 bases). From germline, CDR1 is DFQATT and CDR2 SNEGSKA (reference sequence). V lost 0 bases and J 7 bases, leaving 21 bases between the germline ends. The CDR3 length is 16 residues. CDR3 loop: CSARDHGRGESRGYTF. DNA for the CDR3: TGCAGTGCTAGAGATCACGGCAGGGGCGAATCGCGTGGCTACACCTTC.

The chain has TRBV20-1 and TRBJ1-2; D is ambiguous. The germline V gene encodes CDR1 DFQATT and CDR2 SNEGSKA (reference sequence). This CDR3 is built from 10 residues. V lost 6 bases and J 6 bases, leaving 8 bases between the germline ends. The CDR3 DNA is TGCAGTGCAAAGGTGGATGGCTACACCTTC. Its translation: CSAKVDGYTF.

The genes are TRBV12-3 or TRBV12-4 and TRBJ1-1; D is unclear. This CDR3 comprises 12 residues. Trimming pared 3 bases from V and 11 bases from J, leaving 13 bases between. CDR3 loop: CASSFGEVKAFF. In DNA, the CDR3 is TGTGCCAGCAGTTTCGGGGAAGTGAAGGCTTTCTTT.

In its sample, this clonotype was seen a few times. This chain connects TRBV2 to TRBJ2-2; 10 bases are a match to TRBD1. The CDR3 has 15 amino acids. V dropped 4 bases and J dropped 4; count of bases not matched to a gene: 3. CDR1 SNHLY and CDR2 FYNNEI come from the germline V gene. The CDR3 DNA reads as TGTGCCAGCAGTGCCGGACAGGGGGGCACCGGGGAGCTGTTTTTT. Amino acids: CASSAGQGGTGELFF.

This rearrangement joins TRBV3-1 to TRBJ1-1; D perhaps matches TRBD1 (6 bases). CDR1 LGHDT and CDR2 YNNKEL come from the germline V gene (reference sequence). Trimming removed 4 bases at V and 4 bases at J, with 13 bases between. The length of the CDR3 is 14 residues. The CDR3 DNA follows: TGTGCCAGCAGCCCTAGGGGGGCCGGCACTGAAGCTTTCTTT. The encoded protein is CASSPRGAGTEAFF.

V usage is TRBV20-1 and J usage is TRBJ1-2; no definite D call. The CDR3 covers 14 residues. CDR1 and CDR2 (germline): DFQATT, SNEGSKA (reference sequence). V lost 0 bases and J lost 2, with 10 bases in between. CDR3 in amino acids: CSARDAGKNYGYTF. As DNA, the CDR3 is TGCAGTGCTAGAGATGCGGGGAAGAACTATGGCTACACCTTC.

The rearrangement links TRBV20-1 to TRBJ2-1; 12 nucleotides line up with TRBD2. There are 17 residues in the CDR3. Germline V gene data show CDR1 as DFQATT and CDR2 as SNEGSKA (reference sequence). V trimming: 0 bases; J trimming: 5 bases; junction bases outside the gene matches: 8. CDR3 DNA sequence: TGCAGTGCTAGAGATTGGGGTACTAGCGGGAGGCACAATGAGCAGTTCTTC. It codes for CSARDWGTSGRHNEQFF.

The CDR3 loop reads CASTLGGLAGGPSGKQYF. DNA for the CDR3: TGTGCCAGCACCTTAGGAGGACTAGCGGGAGGGCCTTCTGGAAAGCAGTACTTC. The chain recombines TRBV6-1 with TRBJ2-7; 15 bases line up with TRBD2. CDR1 and CDR2 (germline): MNHNS, SASEGT. J gave up 8 bases and V 7 bases, and 18 bases lay outside the gene matches. The CDR3 is made up of 18 amino acids.

DNA of the CDR3: TGCGCCAGCAGCTTGAGCAGCTCCGGGACTAGTACTCCCCAGTACTTC. Translated: CASSLSSSGTSTPQYF. The chain employs TRBV5-1 and TRBJ2-5; TRBD2 matches 8 bases. Germline CDR1 reads SGHRS; CDR2 reads YFSETQ. V was clipped by 1 base and J by 9 bases; unmatched bases: 14. This CDR3 has 16 residues.

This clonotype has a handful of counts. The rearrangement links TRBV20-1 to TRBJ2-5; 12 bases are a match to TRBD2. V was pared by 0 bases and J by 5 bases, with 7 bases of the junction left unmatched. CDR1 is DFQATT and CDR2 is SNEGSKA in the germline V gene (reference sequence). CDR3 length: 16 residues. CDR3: CSAREASGRAGETQYF. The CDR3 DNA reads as TGCAGTGCTAGAGAGGCTAGCGGGAGGGCCGGGGAGACCCAGTACTTC.

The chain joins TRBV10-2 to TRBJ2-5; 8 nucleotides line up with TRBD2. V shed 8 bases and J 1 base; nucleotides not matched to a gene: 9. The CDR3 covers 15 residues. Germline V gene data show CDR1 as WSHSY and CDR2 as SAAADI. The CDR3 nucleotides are TGCGCCAGCCGGATCCGGGGGGGAACCCAAGAGACCCAGTACTTC. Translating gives CASRIRGGTQETQYF.

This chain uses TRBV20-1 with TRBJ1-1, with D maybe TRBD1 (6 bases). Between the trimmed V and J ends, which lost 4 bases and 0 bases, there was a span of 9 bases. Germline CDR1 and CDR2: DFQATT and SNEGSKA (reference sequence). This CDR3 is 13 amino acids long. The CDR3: CSATGQLNTEAFF. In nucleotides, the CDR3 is TGCAGTGCTACTGGACAGTTGAACACTGAAGCTTTCTTT.

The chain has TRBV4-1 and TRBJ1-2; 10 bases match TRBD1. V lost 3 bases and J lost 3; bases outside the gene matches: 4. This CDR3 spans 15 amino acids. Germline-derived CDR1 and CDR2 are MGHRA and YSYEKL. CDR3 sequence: CASSHVGQGDYGYTF. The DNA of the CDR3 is TGCGCCAGCAGCCACGTCGGACAGGGGGACTATGGCTACACCTTC.

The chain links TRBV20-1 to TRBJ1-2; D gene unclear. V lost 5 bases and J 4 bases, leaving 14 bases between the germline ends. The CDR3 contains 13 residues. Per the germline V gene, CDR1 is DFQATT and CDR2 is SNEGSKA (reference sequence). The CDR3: CSAPAPRAYGYTF. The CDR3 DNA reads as TGCAGTGCTCCCGCCCCGCGGGCCTATGGCTACACCTTC.

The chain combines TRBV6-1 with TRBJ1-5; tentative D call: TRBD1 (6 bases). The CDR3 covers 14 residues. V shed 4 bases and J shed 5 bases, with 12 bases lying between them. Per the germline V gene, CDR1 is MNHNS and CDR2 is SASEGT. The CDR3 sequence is CASSVDRSHQPQHF. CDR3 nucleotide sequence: TGTGCCAGCAGTGTCGACAGGAGCCATCAGCCCCAGCATTTT.

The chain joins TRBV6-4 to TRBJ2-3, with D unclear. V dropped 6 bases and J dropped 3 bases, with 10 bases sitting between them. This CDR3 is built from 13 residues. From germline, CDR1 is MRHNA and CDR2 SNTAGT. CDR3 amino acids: CASSLDGTDTQYF. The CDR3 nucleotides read TGTGCCAGCAGCCTCGACGGAACAGATACGCAGTATTTT.

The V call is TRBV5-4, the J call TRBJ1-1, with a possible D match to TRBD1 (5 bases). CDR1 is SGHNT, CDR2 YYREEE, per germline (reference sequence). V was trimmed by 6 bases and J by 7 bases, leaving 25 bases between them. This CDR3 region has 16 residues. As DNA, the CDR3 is TGTGCCAGCACCTCCAAAGGGGACCGGGGAACAAATGAAGCTTTCTTT. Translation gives CASTSKGDRGTNEAFF.

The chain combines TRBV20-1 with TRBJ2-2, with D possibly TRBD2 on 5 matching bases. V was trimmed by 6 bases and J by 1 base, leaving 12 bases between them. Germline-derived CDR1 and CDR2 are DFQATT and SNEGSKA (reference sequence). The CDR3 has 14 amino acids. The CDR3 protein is CSARRRGNTGELFF. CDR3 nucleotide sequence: TGCAGTGCCCGGCGCCGGGGGAACACCGGGGAGCTGTTTTTT.

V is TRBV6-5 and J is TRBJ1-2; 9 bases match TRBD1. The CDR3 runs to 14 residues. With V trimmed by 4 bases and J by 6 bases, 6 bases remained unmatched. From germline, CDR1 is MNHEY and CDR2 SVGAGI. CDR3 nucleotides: TGTGCCAGCAGTTGGGGGACAGGGTCGAATGGCTACACCTTC. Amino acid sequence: CASSWGTGSNGYTF.

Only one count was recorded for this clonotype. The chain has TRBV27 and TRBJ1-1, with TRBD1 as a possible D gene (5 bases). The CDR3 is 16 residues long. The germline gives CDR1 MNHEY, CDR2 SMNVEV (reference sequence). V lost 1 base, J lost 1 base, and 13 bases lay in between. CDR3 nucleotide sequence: TGTGCCAGCAGTTTATTCGGGGCCACCTGGAACACTGAAGCTTTCTTT. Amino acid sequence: CASSLFGATWNTEAFF.